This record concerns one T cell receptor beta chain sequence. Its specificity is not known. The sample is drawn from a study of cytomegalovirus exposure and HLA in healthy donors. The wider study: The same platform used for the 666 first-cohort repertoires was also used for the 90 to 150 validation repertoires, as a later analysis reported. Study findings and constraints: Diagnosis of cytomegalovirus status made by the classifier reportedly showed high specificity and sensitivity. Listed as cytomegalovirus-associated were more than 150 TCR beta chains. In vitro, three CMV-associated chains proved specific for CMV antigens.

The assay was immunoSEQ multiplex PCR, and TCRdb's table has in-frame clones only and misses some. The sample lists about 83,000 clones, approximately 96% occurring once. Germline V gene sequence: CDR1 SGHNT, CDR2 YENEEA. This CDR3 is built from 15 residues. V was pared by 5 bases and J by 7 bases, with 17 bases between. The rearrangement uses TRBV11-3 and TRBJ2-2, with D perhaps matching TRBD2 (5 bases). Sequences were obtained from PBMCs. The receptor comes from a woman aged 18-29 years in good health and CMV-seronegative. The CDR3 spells CASSVRSVGSGELFF. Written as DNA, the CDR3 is TGTGCCAGCAGCGTTCGATCAGTAGGGAGCGGGGAGCTGTTTTTT.